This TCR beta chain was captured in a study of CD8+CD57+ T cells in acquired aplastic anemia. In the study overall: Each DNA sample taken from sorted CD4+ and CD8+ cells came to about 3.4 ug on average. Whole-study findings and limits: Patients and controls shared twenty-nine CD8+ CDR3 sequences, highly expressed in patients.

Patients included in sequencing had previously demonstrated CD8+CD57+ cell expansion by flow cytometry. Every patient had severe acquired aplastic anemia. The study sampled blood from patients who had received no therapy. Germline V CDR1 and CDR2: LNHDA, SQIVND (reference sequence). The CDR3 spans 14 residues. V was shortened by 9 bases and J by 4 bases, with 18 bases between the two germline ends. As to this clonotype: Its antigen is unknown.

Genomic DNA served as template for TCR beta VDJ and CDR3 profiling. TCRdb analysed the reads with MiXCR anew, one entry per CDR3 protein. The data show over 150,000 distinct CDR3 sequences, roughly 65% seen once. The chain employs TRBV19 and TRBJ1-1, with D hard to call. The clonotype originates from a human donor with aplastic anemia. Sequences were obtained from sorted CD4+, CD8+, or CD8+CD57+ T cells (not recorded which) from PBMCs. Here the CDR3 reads CASSFGRISTEAFF. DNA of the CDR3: TGTGCCAGCAGCTTCGGAAGGATAAGCACTGAAGCTTTCTTT.